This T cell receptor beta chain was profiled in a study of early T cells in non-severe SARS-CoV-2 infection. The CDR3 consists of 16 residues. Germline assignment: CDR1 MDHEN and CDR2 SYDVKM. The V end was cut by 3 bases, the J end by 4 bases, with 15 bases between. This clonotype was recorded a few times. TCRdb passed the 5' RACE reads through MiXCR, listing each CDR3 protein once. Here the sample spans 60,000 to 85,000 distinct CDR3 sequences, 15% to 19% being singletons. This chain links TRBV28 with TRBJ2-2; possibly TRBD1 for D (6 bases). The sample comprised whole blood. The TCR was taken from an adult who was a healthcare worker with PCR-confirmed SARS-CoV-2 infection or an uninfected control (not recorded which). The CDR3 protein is CASSFVAAGATGELFF. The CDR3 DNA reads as TGTGCCAGCAGTTTTGTCGCGGCAGGGGCCACCGGGGAGCTGTTTTTT. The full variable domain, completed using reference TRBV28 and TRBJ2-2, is DVKVTQSSRYLVKRTGEKVFLECVQDMDHENMFWYRQDPGLGLRLIYFSYDVKMKEKGDIPEGYSVSREKKERFSLILESASTNQTSMYLCASSFVAAGATGELFFGEGSRLTVL.